Below, 16 T cell receptor beta chains from the same sample are listed, as sequenced in a study of shared clonotypes between healthy human individuals. The method was immunoSEQ multiplex PCR; TCRdb's version includes in-frame clones alone and lacks a portion of them. The repertoire includes under 2,000,000 clones, around 96% of them detected once, and 0.9% to 1.5% sits in the top ten. Naive CD8 cells lacked CD45RO, underwent positive selection for CCR7 and left out terminally differentiated effector memory CD45RA+ cells. The sample comprised naive CD8+ T cells sorted from blood. These receptors were taken from a young man in good health.

This chain links TRBV5-6 with TRBJ2-1, with D possibly matching TRBD2 (6 bases). V shed 0 bases and J shed 3 bases, with 13 bases lying between them. The CDR3 consists of 16 residues. CDR1 SGHDT and CDR2 YYEEEE come from the germline V gene. CDR3 residues: CASSLVPGDIYNEQFF. CDR3 DNA: TGTGCCAGCAGCTTGGTTCCGGGAGATATCTACAATGAGCAGTTCTTC.

V is TRBV9 and J is TRBJ1-5; possible D gene TRBD1, 6 bases. Trimming removed 3 bases at V and 5 bases at J, with 15 bases between. Per germline, CDR1 SGDLS and CDR2 YYNGEE. This CDR3 region has 15 residues. CDR3 sequence: CASSGTGTCYQPQHF. For the CDR3, the DNA is TGTGCCAGCAGCGGGACCGGGACATGCTATCAGCCCCAGCATTTT.

This clone has a single count. The J gene is TRBJ2-7, the V gene TRBV11-1, with no clear D. The V end lost 3 bases, the J end lost 2 bases, and 11 bases lay between the germline ends. Germline V gene data show CDR1 as SGHAT and CDR2 as FQDESV (reference sequence). CDR3 size: 14 residues. As DNA, the CDR3 is TGTGCCAGCAGCTTCGGCGGCTTGGCCTACGAGCAGTACTTC. Protein: CASSFGGLAYEQYF. The full variable domain, its missing parts supplied by reference TRBV11-1 and TRBJ2-7, is EAEVAQSPRYKITEKSQAVAFWCDPISGHATLYWYRQILGQGPELLVQFQDESVVDDSQLPKDRFSAERLKGVDSTLKIQPAELGDSAMYLCASSFGGLAYEQYFGPGTRLTVT.

The J gene is TRBJ2-4, the V gene TRBV4-1, with D hard to call. Germline lookup yields CDR1 MGHRA and CDR2 YSYEKL. The length of the CDR3 is 15 residues. The V and J ends lost 1 base and 3 bases respectively, with 10 bases between them. The CDR3 is CASSQGTALKNIQYF. CDR3 in DNA: TGCGCCAGCAGCCAAGGGACGGCCCTCAAAAACATTCAGTACTTC.

This clone has just one count. V is TRBV11-2 and J is TRBJ2-1; D remains ambiguous. The CDR3 loop spans 15 amino acids. V lost 4 bases, J lost 7 bases, and 17 bases lay in between. The V gene's germline CDR1 is SGHAT and CDR2 FQNNGV. The DNA of the CDR3 is TGTGCCAGCAGCTCCCTCCGAGGTATAGCTAATGAGCAGTTCTTC. Its translation is CASSSLRGIANEQFF.

CDR3 amino acids: CASSSPSGTWNEKLFF. The CDR3 nucleotides read TGTGCCAGCAGCTCGCCTAGCGGGACATGGAATGAAAAACTGTTTTTT. The rearrangement uses TRBV7-6 and TRBJ1-4, with a possible D match to TRBD1 (6 bases). Trimming took 4 bases from V and 5 from J, leaving 17 bases between them. CDR1 and CDR2 from the germline V gene are SGHVS and FNYEAQ. The CDR3 contains 16 residues.

This rearrangement joins TRBV6-1 to TRBJ2-7, with no clear D. This CDR3 comprises 15 residues. Per germline, CDR1 MNHNS and CDR2 SASEGT. V was trimmed by 5 bases and J by 4 bases, leaving 18 bases between them. CDR3 DNA sequence: TGTGCCAGCAGTCCTCCCTCAATAACGGGTTACGAGCAGTACTTC. Encoded protein: CASSPPSITGYEQYF.

This chain links TRBV29-1 with TRBJ1-5; D gene unclear. CDR3 length: 11 amino acids. CDR1 is SQVTM, CDR2 ANQGSEA, per germline. V dropped 5 bases and J dropped 7 bases, with 9 bases sitting between them. CDR3 sequence: CSVCRWQPQHF. The CDR3, as DNA: TGCAGCGTTTGTAGATGGCAGCCCCAGCATTTT.

The chain is built from TRBV5-4 and TRBJ2-7; D may be TRBD1 or TRBD2 (6 bases each). The CDR3 spans 14 residues. CDR1 is SGHNT and CDR2 is YYREEE in the germline V gene (reference sequence). Trimming pared 2 bases from V and 2 bases from J, leaving 11 bases between. The CDR3 loop is CASSFMGGPYEQYF. In nucleotides, the CDR3 is TGTGCCAGCAGCTTCATGGGGGGCCCCTACGAGCAGTACTTC. Variable domain in full (rest from reference TRBV5-4 and TRBJ2-7): ETGVTQSPTHLIKTRGQQVTLRCSSQSGHNTVSWYQQALGQGPQFIFQYYREEENGRGNFPPRFSGLQFPNYSSELNVNALELDDSALYLCASSFMGGPYEQYFGPGTRLTVT.

This clone showed up just once. The sample has other DNA sequences that encode this CDR3 too. The chain recombines TRBV5-4 with TRBJ2-7; 8 bases are shared with TRBD1. The CDR3 is 14 residues long. Looked up from germline, CDR1 is SGHNT and CDR2 is YYREEE (reference sequence). V trimming: 4 bases; J trimming: 1 base; junction bases outside the gene matches: 4. Written as DNA, the CDR3 is TGTGCCAGCAGCCCCGACAGGGGATCCTACGAGCAGTACTTC. Its translation is CASSPDRGSYEQYF.

J is TRBJ2-5 and V is TRBV7-9, with TRBD1 identical over 9 bases. V lost 4 bases to trimming and J lost 5 bases; unmatched junction nucleotides: 11. Germline CDR1 and CDR2: SEHNR and FQNEAQ (reference sequence). This CDR3 comprises 16 residues. The CDR3 region has the DNA TGTGCCAGCAGCTCCCTTCCGGGACAGGGAGTGGAGACCCAGTACTTC. Translating it yields CASSSLPGQGVETQYF.

For this clone: The same CDR3 is also encoded by other DNA sequences in this sample. J is TRBJ1-5 and V is TRBV5-6; D might be TRBD1 (5 bases). The V gene lost 4 bases and the J gene lost 4 bases, with 9 bases spanning the gap. This CDR3 contains 13 residues. Germline V gene lookup returns CDR1 SGHDT and CDR2 YYEEEE. The CDR3: CASSPQGNQPQHF. The CDR3 nucleotides read TGTGCCAGCAGCCCGCAGGGAAATCAGCCCCAGCATTTT.

The chain employs TRBV13 and TRBJ2-7; D call uncertain. The CDR3 length is 11 residues. Germline assignment: CDR1 PRHDT and CDR2 FYEKMQ (reference sequence). V lost 8 bases to trimming and J lost 6 bases, with 11 bases between them. CDR3 amino acids: CASGLGGEQYF. The CDR3, as DNA: TGTGCCAGCGGCCTCGGTGGCGAGCAGTACTTC.

The V call is TRBV15, the J call TRBJ2-3; D unresolved. CDR1 is LNHNV and CDR2 is YYDKDF in the germline V gene (reference sequence). CDR3 length equals 16 residues. The V end lost 5 bases, the J end lost 4 bases, and 19 bases lay between the germline ends. Written as DNA, the CDR3 is TGTGCCACCAGCGAGGTATGGGAAGCTGGCGCAGATACGCAGTATTTT. It is translated as CATSEVWEAGADTQYF.

Comments on this clone: Different DNA sequences within this sample yield the same CDR3. The chain recombines TRBV27 with TRBJ2-7; possibly TRBD2 for D (6 bases). Trimming took off 4 bases at V and 4 bases at J, with 11 bases between the two ends. The CDR3 is 13 residues long. Germline V gene lookup returns CDR1 MNHEY and CDR2 SMNVEV (reference sequence). The CDR3 nucleotides are TGTGCCAGCAGTTCCGGGGCGGGGTACGAGCAGTACTTC. Translating it yields CASSSGAGYEQYF.

V and J are TRBV19 and TRBJ1-5; D unresolved. Germline V gene data show CDR1 as LNHDA and CDR2 as SQIVND (reference sequence). Deletions cut 5 bases from V and 0 bases from J, with 8 bases between. CDR3 size: 14 residues. The CDR3 DNA follows: TGTGCCAGTAGTTTTTACGTTAGCAATCAGCCCCAGCATTTT. It is translated as CASSFYVSNQPQHF.